This section outlines one T cell receptor (beta chain) sequence together with its context. Its cognate antigen is unknown. This entry comes from a study of response to subunit inactivated influenza vaccine. Whole-study findings and limits: Each seasonal influenza vaccination recruits few new T cells, the authors suggested.

This CDR3 comprises 14 residues. V was pared by 5 bases and J by 5 bases, with 10 bases of the junction left unmatched. CDR1 is DFQATT and CDR2 is SNEGSKA in the germline V gene (reference sequence). MiXCR was run by TCRdb on the RT-PCR reads, yielding one entry per CDR3 protein. Seen here are about 700,000 distinct CDR3 sequences, 11% to 15% observed once, and the top ten hold 7.5% to 8%. The TCR originated in a man aged 50 to 59 who received an inactivated influenza vaccine. The material sequenced was PBMCs from blood, taken 14 to 15 days before vaccination. The genes are TRBV20-1 and TRBJ2-5; 8 bases are a match to TRBD2. The CDR3 DNA reads TGCAGTGCTCGTCTCGGGGGGGTTACCGAGACCCAGTACTTC. Translated: CSARLGGVTETQYF.